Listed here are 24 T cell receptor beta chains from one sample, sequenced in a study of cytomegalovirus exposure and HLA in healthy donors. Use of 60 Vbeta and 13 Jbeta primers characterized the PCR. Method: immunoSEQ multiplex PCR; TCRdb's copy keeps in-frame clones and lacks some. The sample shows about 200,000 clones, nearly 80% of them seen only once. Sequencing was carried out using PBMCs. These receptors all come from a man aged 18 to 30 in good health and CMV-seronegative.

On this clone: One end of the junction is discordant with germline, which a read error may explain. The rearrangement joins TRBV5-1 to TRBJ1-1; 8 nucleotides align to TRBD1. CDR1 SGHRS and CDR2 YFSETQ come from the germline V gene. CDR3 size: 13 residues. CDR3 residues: CAGSGQGNTEAFF. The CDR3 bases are TGCGCCGGCAGCGGACAGGGGAACACTGAAGCTTTCTTT.

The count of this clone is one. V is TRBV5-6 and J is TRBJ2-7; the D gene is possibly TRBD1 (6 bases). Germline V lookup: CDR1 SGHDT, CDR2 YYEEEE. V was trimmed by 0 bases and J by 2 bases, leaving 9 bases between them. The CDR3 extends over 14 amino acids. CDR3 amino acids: CASSLATGPYEQYF. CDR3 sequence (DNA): TGTGCCAGCAGCTTGGCCACAGGGCCCTACGAGCAGTACTTC. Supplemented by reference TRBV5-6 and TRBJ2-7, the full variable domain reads DAGVTQSPTHLIKTRGQQVTLRCSPKSGHDTVSWYQQALGQGPQFIFQYYEEEERQRGNFPDRFSGHQFPNYSSELNVNALLLGDSALYLCASSLATGPYEQYFGPGTRLTVT.

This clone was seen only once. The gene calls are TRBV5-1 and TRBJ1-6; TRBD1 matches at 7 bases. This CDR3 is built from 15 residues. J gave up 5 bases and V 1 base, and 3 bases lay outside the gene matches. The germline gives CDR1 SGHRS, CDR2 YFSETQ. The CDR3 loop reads CASSLIQGDNSPLHF. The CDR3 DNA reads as TGCGCCAGCAGCTTGATCCAGGGGGATAATTCACCCCTCCACTTT.

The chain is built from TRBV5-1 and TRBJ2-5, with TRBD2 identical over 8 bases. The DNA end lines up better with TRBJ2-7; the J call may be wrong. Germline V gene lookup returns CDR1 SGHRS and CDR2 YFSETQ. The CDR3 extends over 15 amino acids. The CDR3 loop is CASSLGTGGDYEQYF. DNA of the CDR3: TGCGCCAGCAGCTTGGGGACCGGGGGGGACTACGAGCAGTACTTC.

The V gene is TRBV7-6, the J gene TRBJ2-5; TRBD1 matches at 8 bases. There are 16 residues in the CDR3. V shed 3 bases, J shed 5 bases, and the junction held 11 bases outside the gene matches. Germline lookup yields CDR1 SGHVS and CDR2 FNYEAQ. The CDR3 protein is CASSLGRGSGGETQYF. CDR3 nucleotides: TGTGCCAGCAGCTTGGGAAGGGGTTCAGGGGGCGAGACCCAGTACTTC.

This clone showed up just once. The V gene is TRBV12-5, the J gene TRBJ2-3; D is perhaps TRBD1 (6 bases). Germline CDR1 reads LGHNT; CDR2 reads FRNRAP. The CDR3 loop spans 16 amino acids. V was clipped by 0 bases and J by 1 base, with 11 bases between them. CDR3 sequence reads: CASGLVGPGGTDTQYF. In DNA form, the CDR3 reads TGTGCTAGTGGTTTGGTAGGCCCAGGGGGCACAGATACGCAGTATTTT.

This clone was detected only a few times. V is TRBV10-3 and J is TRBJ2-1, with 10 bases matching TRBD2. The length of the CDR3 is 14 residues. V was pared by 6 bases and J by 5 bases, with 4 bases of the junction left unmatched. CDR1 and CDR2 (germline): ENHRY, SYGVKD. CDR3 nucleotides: TGTGCCATCAGCCGGACTAGCGGAAACAATGAGCAGTTCTTC. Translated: CAISRTSGNNEQFF.

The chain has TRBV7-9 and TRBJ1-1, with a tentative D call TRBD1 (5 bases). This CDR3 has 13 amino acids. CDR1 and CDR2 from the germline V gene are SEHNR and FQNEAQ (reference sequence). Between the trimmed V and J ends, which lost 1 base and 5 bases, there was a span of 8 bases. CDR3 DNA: TGTGCCAGCAGCTTAGGGGGCAGGACTGAAGCTTTCTTT. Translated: CASSLGGRTEAFF. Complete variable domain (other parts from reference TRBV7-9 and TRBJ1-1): DTGVSQNPRHKITKRGQNVTFRCDPISEHNRLYWYRQTLGQGPEFLTYFQNEAQLEKSRLLSDRFSAERPKGSFSTLEIQRTEQGDSAMYLCASSLGGRTEAFFGQGTRLTVV.

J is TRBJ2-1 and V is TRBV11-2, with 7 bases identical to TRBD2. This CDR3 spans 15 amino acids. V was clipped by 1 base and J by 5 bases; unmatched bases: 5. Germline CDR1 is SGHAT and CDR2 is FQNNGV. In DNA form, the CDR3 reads TGTGCCAGCAGCTTAGGCGGGGGTCCCCACAATGAGCAGTTCTTC. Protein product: CASSLGGGPHNEQFF.

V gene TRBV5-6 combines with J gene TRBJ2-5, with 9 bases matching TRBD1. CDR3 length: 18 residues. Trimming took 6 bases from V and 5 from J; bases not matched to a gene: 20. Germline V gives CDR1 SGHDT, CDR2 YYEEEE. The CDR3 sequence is CASTTPDRGFIALETQYF. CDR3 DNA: TGTGCCAGCACCACACCGGACAGGGGATTTATCGCGTTGGAGACCCAGTACTTC.

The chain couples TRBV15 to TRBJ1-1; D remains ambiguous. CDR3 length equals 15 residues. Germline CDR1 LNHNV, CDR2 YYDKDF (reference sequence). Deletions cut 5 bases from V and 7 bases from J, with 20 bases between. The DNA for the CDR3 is TGTGCCACCAGCCCTCAGAAAGGTAGCATCAGTGAAGCTTTCTTT. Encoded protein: CATSPQKGSISEAFF.

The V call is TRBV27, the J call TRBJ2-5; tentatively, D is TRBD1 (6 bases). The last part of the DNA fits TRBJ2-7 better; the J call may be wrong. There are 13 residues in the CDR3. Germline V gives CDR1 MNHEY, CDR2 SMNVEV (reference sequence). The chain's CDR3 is CASSLGDTYEQYF. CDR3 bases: TGTGCCAGCAGTTTGGGGGACACTTACGAGCAGTACTTC.

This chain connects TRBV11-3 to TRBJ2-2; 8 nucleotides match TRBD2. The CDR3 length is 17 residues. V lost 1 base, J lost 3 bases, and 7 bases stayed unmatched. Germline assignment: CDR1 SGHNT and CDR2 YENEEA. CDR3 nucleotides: TGTGCCAGCAGCTTAGCGGGTAGCGGGGTTTACACCGGGGAGCTGTTTTTT. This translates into CASSLAGSGVYTGELFF.

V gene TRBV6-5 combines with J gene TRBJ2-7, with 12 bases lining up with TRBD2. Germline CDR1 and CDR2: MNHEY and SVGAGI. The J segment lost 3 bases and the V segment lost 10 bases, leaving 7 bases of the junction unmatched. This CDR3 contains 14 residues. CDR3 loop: CATRATSGSYEQYF. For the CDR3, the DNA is TGTGCCACCAGAGCGACTAGCGGGAGCTACGAGCAGTACTTC.

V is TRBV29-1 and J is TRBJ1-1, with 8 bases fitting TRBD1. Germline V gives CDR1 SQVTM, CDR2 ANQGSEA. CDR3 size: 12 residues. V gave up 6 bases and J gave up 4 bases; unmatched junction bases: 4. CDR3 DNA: TGCAGCGTAGGACAGGGAGGCACTGAAGCTTTCTTT. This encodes CSVGQGGTEAFF. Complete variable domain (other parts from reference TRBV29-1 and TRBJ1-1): SAVISQKPSRDICQRGTSLTIQCQVDSQVTMMFWYRQQPGQSLTLIATANQGSEATYESGFVIDKFPISRPNLTFSTLTVSNMSPEDSSIYLCSVGQGGTEAFFGQGTRLTVV.

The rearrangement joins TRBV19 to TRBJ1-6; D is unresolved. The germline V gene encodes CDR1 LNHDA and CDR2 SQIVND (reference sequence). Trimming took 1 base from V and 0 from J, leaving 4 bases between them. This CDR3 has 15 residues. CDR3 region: CASSIGSSYNSPLHF. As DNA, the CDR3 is TGTGCCAGTAGTATAGGCAGCTCCTATAATTCACCCCTCCACTTT.

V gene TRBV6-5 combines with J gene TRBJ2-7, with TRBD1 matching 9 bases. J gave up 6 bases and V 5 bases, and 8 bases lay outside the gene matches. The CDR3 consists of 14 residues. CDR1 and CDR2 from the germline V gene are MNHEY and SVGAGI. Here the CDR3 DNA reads TGTGCCAGCAGTAGACCGGGACAGGGTTCCGAGCAGTACTTC. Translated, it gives CASSRPGQGSEQYF.

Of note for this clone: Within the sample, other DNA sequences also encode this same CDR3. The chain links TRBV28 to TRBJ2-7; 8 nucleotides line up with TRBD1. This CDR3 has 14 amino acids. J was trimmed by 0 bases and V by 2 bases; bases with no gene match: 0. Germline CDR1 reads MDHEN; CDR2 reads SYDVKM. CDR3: CASSLTGGSYEQYF. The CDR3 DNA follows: TGTGCCAGCAGTTTAACAGGGGGCTCCTACGAGCAGTACTTC.

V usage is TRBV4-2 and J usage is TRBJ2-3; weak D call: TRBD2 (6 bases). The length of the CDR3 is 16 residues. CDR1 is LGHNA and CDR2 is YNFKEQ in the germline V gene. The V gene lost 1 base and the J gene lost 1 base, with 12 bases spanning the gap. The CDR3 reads CASSQVAPGGTDTQYF. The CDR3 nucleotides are TGTGCCAGCAGCCAAGTGGCGCCGGGGGGCACAGATACGCAGTATTTT.

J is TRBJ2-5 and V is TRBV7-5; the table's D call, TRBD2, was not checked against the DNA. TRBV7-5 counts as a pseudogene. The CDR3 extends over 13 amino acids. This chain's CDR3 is CARSSTGKETQYF. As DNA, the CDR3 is TGTGCCAGAAGCTCCACGGGGAAGGAGACCCAGTACTTC.

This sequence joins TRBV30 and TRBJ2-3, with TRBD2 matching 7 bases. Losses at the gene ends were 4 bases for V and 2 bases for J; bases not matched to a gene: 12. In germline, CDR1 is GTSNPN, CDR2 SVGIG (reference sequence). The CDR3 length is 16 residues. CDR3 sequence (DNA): TGTGCCTGGAACAGAGGACTAGTGCTCCTCACAGATACGCAGTATTTT. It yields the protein CAWNRGLVLLTDTQYF.

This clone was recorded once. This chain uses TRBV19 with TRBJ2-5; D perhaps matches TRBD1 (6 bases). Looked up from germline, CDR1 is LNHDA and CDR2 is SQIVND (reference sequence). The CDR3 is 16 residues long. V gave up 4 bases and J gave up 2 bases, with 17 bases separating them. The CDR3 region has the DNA TGTGCCAGTAGTACCCCCGGACAGCTCGAACAAGAGACCCAGTACTTC. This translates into CASSTPGQLEQETQYF.

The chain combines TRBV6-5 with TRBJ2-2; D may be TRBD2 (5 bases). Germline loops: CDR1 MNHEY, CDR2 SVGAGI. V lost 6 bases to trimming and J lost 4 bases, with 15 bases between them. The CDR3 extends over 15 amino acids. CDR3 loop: CASRRLRGPTGELFF. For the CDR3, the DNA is TGTGCCAGCAGACGTCTCCGGGGTCCCACCGGGGAGCTGTTTTTT.

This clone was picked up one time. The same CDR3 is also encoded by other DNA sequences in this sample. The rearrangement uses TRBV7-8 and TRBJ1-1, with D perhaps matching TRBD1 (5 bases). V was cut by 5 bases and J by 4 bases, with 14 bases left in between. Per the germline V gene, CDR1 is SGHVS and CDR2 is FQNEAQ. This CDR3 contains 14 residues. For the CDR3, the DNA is TGTGCCAGCAGCCAGACGGGGGAGACCACTGAAGCTTTCTTT. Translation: CASSQTGETTEAFF.